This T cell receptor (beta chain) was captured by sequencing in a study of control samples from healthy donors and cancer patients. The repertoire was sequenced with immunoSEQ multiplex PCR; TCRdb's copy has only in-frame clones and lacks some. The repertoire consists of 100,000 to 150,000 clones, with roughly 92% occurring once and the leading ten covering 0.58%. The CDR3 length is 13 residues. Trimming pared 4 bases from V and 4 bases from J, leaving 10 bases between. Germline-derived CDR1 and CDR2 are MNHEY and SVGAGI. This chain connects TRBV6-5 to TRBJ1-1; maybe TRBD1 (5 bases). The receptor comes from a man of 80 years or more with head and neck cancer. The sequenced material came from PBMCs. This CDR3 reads CASSSLGGTEAFF. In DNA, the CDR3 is TGTGCCAGCAGTTCCCTTGGGGGCACTGAAGCTTTCTTT.